This T cell receptor (beta chain) was found in a study of blood T cells in healthy people across ages. Primers used in a second PCR of about 6 to 12 cycles were a sample-barcoded 5' primer and a J-beta primer mix. Each CDR3 protein gets one entry after TCRdb re-called the 5' RACE reads with MiXCR. Counted here are around 1,800,000 distinct CDR3 sequences, approximately 39% occurring once; the ten biggest clones make up roughly 24%. This TCR derives from a human donor in good health. Sequenced: blood.

The DNA of the CDR3 is TGTGCCTCCGAGGGGGTAAGGGATGAAAAACTGTTTTTT. The encoded protein is CASEGVRDEKLFF. V gene TRBV6-6 combines with J gene TRBJ1-4; perhaps TRBD1 as D (6 bases). V lost 11 bases and J 6 bases, leaving 16 bases between the germline ends. This CDR3 contains 13 residues. Germline loops: CDR1 MNHNY, CDR2 SVGAGI (reference sequence).